These 19 T cell receptor beta chains share one sample of origin, sequenced in a study of Graves' ophthalmopathy and Graves' hyperthyroidism (dated by TCRdb to the late 2010s). Sequencing instrument: Illumina HiSeq 2000. For repertoire sequencing, the TCR beta CDR3 regions were amplified from RNA transcripts. The first round of RT-PCR was done with HTBI primers and the Qiagen OneStep RT-PCR kit, and was followed by a second round of multiplex PCR, then size selection and purification. The public sequencing data were trimmed at Q25 with fastp and processed into clonotypes with MiXCR by TCRdb, which kept only in-frame beta chains. Rows are combined by CDR3 protein, so each entry shows the most common genes and DNA. The sample includes 500,000 to 700,000 distinct CDR3 sequences, with 35% to 40% observed a single time. The ten largest clonotypes hold around 4% of the sample. Sample: peripheral blood or thyroid tissue (not recorded which). The receptors here all came from an adult man with Graves' hyperthyroidism.

Turning to this clonotype: This may arise from a read error, as a much more abundant clone is one base away. The conserved phenylalanine or tryptophan normally closing the CDR3 is absent here, so this likely arose from a read error. The chain combines TRBV10-1 with TRBJ1-1; D is ambiguous. Deletions cut 6 bases from V and 2 bases from J, with 13 bases between. Germline-derived CDR1 and CDR2 are WNHNN and SYGVQD (reference sequence). The CDR3 covers 14 residues. The CDR3 coding sequence is TGCGCCAGCAGCTGGGCGCAGGATAACACTGAAGCTTTCCTT. This encodes CASSWAQDNTEAFL.

This clonotype came up many times. The rearrangement joins TRBV7-9 to TRBJ1-5, with D unclear. This CDR3 spans 15 amino acids. Germline lookup yields CDR1 SEHNR and CDR2 FQNEAQ (reference sequence). The V end lost 5 bases, the J end lost 2 bases, and 13 bases lay between the germline ends. CDR3 loop: CASSDGFFGNQPQHF. CDR3 bases: TGTGCCAGCAGCGATGGGTTTTTTGGCAATCAGCCCCAGCATTTT.

The V and J genes are TRBV25-1 and TRBJ1-5; 8 bases match TRBD1. The CDR3 is 13 amino acids. Germline loops: CDR1 MGHDK, CDR2 SYGVNS. For the CDR3, the DNA is TGTGCAAGACAGGGGTCGGGCAATCAGCCCCAGCATTTT. Its protein is CARQGSGNQPQHF.

In regard to this clonotype: It is likely a read error, because the conserved phenylalanine at the end of the CDR3 is missing. The chain links TRBV7-6 to TRBJ1-2; 8 bases fit TRBD1. V lost 3 bases, J lost 4 bases, and 7 bases stayed unmatched. Germline V lookup: CDR1 SGHVS, CDR2 FNYEAQ. The CDR3 loop spans 15 amino acids. The CDR3 DNA reads TGTGCCAGCAGCTTTAGGGCAGGGGGCGGCTATGGCTACACCCTC. The encoded protein is CASSFRAGGGYGYTL.

This clonotype was counted between two and nine times. The chain carries TRBV6-6 and TRBJ2-3, with TRBD1 as a possible D gene (6 bases). V lost 8 bases, J lost 5 bases, and 8 bases lay in between. The CDR3 is 11 amino acids. Germline lookup yields CDR1 MNHNY and CDR2 SVGAGI (reference sequence). CDR3 sequence (DNA): TGTGCCAGCGGGGGCGGAGATACGCAGTATTTT. Protein product: CASGGGDTQYF.

This clonotype was counted many times. The chain has TRBV28 and TRBJ1-1, with TRBD1 as a possible D gene (6 bases). Trimming left V 2 bases short and J 6 bases short, with 7 bases between. Germline-derived CDR1 and CDR2 are MDHEN and SYDVKM. The CDR3 sequence is 12 residues long. The CDR3 protein is CASSLGQPEAFF. The CDR3 DNA reads TGTGCCAGCAGTTTAGGACAGCCTGAAGCTTTCTTT.

This clonotype was counted many times. The chain links TRBV24-1 to TRBJ2-6; 8 bases are shared with TRBD1. The V gene end was trimmed by 4 bases and the J gene end by 2 bases; junction bases not matched to a gene: 3. This CDR3 region has 16 residues. The germline V gene has CDR1 KGHDR and CDR2 SFDVKD. In DNA, the CDR3 is TGTGCCACCAGTGACCAGGACAGGGCTGGGGCCAACGTCCTGACTTTC. Amino acid sequence: CATSDQDRAGANVLTF.

This clonotype has a handful of counts. V is TRBV20-1 and J is TRBJ2-5; 14 bases match TRBD2. The germline V gene has CDR1 DFQATT and CDR2 SNEGSKA (reference sequence). Trimming removed 3 bases from V and 3 bases from J; junction bases left unmatched: 6. CDR3 length equals 16 residues. The CDR3 loop is CSASTGTSGRKETQYF. CDR3 DNA sequence: TGCAGTGCTAGCACGGGGACTAGCGGGAGAAAAGAGACCCAGTACTTC.

The V and J genes are TRBV7-9 and TRBJ1-5; 12 positions match TRBD1. The CDR3 sequence is 17 residues long. V lost 5 bases and J lost 5; bases outside the gene matches: 10. Germline V CDR1 and CDR2: SEHNR, FQNEAQ (reference sequence). The CDR3: CASSLSTGTGGDQPQHF. In nucleotides, the CDR3 is TGTGCCAGCAGCCTAAGCACCGGGACAGGGGGCGATCAGCCCCAGCATTTT.

This clonotype has a handful of counts. V is TRBV20-1 and J is TRBJ2-5; 7 nucleotides match TRBD1. Germline CDR1 and CDR2: DFQATT and SNEGSKA (reference sequence). Unmatched junction bases numbered 9, after V lost 3 bases and J lost 5 bases. The CDR3 runs to 14 residues. The CDR3 sequence is CSARSGTASETQYF. The CDR3 bases are TGCAGTGCTAGGTCCGGGACAGCCTCGGAGACCCAGTACTTC.

A few counts support this clonotype. No DNA is shown, since the ends of the CDR3 on it are uncertain; the CDR3 is the one TCRdb lists. The J gene is TRBJ1-2, the V gene TRBV28; TRBD1 reflects the table's D call only, with no check against the DNA. The CDR3 extends over 14 residues, inclusive of both ends. Germline V lookup: CDR1 MDHEN, CDR2 SYDVKM. CDR3 amino acids: CASSSSTDNNGYTF.

This clonotype was found many times. The V call is TRBV24-1, the J call TRBJ2-6; D is perhaps TRBD1 (5 bases). Trimming left V 4 bases short and J 0 bases short, with 9 bases between. The CDR3 contains 16 residues. Germline CDR1 is KGHDR and CDR2 is SFDVKD. The CDR3 bases are TGTGCCACCAGTGACACAGGATCCTCTGGGGCCAACGTCCTGACTTTC. Protein product: CATSDTGSSGANVLTF.

Regarding this clonotype: It may be a read error: a sequence one base away is much more abundant. This rearrangement joins TRBV20-1 to TRBJ2-7, with a weak D call TRBD2 (7 bases). The CDR3 is 13 amino acids. Germline V gives CDR1 DFQATT, CDR2 SNEGSKA (reference sequence). The CDR3 bases are TGCAGTGCGAGGGGGAGGGCAGGAGAGACCCAGCACTTC. It codes for CSARGRAGETQHF.

This clonotype was seen repeatedly, ten times or more. The V call is TRBV6-5, the J call TRBJ2-6; TRBD2 matches 12 bases. The V segment lost 4 bases and the J segment 2 bases; nucleotides outside the gene matches: 9. This CDR3 has 19 amino acids. CDR1 and CDR2 (germline): MNHEY, SVGAGI. The CDR3 DNA sequence: TGTGCCAGCAGTTCCACCGATCGACTAGCGGGGGCTGGGGCCAACGTCCTGACTTTC. It codes for CASSSTDRLAGAGANVLTF.

The chain employs TRBV12-5 and TRBJ2-7; tentatively, D is TRBD1 (6 bases). This CDR3 contains 14 residues. Per germline, CDR1 LGHNT and CDR2 FRNRAP. The V and J ends lost 4 bases and 3 bases respectively, with 13 bases between them. CDR3 in DNA: TGTGCTAGTGGTTCCGGGACATTCTTCTACGAGCAGTACTTC. This sequence encodes CASGSGTFFYEQYF.

The table lists this clonotype with a few counts. This rearrangement joins TRBV7-2 to TRBJ2-3; D is unresolved. V was cut by 10 bases and J by 4 bases, with 15 bases left in between. The V gene's germline CDR1 is SGHTA and CDR2 FQGNSA. The CDR3 sequence is 13 residues long. CDR3 sequence (DNA): TGTGCCACCTCACAAAGAAGCGCAGATACGCAGTATTTT. It is translated as CATSQRSADTQYF.

This clonotype was counted only a few times. The genes are TRBV7-2 and TRBJ2-2; 8 nucleotides agree with TRBD2. This CDR3 is built from 16 residues. J lost 9 bases, V lost 4 bases, and 13 bases had no gene match. Germline values: CDR1 SGHTA, CDR2 FQGNSA. CDR3 loop: CASSSVRGGGLRELFF. CDR3 nucleotides: TGTGCCAGCAGCTCCGTCCGTGGCGGGGGGTTACGGGAGCTGTTTTTT. The full variable domain, with the rest looked up from reference TRBV7-2 and TRBJ2-2, is GAGVSQSPSNKVTEKGKDVELRCDPISGHTALYWYRQSLGQGLEFLIYFQGNSAPDKSGLPSDRFSAERTGGSVSTLTIQRTQQEDSAVYLCASSSVRGGGLRELFFGEGSRLTVL.

The chain carries TRBV7-8 and TRBJ1-2, with 9 bases that match TRBD1. The germline V gene encodes CDR1 SGHVS and CDR2 FQNEAQ. V was clipped by 1 base and J by 9 bases; unmatched bases: 9. This CDR3 is 15 amino acids long. CDR3: CASSLGPTGGGSYTF. CDR3 DNA sequence: TGTGCCAGCAGCTTAGGGCCCACAGGGGGCGGGAGCTACACCTTC.

In the case of this clonotype: This may be a read error, as it is one base from a much larger clone. The chain couples TRBV5-1 to TRBJ1-3; D gene ambiguous. This CDR3 comprises 14 residues. The germline CDR1 and CDR2 sequences are SGHRS and YFSETQ. V lost 0 bases to trimming and J lost 3 bases, with 7 bases between them. The CDR3 sequence is CASSLGPDGNTIYF. Written as DNA, the CDR3 is TGCGCCAGCAGCTTGGGGCCAGATGGAAACACCATATATTTT.